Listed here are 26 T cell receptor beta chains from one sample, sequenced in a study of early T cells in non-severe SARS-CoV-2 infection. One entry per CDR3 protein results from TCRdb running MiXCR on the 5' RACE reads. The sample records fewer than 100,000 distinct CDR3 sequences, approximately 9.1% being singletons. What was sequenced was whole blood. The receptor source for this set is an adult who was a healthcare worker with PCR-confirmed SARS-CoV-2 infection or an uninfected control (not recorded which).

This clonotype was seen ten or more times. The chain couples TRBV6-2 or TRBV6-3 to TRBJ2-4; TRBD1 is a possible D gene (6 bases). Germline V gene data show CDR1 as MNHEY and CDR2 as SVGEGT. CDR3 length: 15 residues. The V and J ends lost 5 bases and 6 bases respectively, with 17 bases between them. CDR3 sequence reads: CASSNQPGQTNIQYF. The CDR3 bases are TGTGCCAGCAGTAACCAACCCGGACAGACAAACATTCAGTACTTC.

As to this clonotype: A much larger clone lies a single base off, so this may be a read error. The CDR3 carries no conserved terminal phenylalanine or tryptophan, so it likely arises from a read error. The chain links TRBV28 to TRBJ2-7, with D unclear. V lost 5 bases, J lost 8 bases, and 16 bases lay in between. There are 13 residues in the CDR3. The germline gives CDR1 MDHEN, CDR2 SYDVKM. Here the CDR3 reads CASSINQESKQYY. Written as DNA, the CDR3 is TGTGCCAGCAGTATAAATCAAGAAAGTAAGCAGTACTAC.

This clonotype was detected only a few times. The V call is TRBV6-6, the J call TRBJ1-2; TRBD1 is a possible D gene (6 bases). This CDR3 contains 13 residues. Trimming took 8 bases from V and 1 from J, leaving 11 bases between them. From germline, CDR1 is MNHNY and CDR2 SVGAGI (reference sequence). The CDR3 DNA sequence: TGTGCCAGCGGGGGGGCGAATAACTATGGCTACACCTTC. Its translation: CASGGANNYGYTF.

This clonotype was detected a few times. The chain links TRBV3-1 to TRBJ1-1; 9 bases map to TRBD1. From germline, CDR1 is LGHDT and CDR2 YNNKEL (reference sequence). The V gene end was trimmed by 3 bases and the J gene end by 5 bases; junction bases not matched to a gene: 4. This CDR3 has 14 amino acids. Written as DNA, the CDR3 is TGTGCCAGCAGCCACAGGACAGGGGAGACTGAAGCTTTCTTT. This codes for CASSHRTGETEAFF.

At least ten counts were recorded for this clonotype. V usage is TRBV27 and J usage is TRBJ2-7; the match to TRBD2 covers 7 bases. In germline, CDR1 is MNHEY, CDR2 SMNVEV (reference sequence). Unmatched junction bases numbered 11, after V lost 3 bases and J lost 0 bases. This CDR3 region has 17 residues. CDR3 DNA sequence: TGTGCCAGCAGTTTGGGGGGTTTTGGCGGGAGCTCCTACGAGCAGTACTTC. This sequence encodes CASSLGGFGGSSYEQYF.

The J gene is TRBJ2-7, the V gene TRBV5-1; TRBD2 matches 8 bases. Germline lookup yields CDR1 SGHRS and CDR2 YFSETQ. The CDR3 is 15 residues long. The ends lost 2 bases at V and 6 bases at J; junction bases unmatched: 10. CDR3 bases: TGCGCCAGCAGCTTTGTAACGGGAGGGTTTTCCGAGCAGTACTTC. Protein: CASSFVTGGFSEQYF.

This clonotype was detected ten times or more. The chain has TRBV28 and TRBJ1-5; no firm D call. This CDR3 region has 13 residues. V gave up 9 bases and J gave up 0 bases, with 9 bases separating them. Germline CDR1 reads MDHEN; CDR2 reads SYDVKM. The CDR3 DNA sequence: TGTGCCAGTTCCCAAGATAGCAATCAGCCCCAGCATTTT. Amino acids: CASSQDSNQPQHF. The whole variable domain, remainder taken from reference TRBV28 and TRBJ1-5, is DVKVTQSSRYLVKRTGEKVFLECVQDMDHENMFWYRQDPGLGLRLIYFSYDVKMKEKGDIPEGYSVSREKKERFSLILESASTNQTSMYLCASSQDSNQPQHFGDGTRLSIL.

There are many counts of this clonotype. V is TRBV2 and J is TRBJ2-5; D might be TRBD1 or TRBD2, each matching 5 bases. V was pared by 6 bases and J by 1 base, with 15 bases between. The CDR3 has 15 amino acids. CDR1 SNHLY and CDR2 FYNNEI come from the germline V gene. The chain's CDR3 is CASRKGPLPQETQYF. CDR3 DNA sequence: TGTGCCAGCAGAAAGGGACCGCTACCCCAAGAGACCCAGTACTTC.

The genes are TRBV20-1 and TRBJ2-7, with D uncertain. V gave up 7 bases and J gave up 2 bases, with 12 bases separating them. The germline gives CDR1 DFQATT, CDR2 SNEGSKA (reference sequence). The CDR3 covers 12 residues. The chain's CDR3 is CSVNEEPYEQYF. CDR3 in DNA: TGCAGTGTTAACGAGGAACCCTACGAGCAGTACTTC.

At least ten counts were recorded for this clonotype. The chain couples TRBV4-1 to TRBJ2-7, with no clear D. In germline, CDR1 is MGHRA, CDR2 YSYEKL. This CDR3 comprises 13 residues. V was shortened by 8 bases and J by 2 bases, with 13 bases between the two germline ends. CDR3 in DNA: TGCGCCAGCCTGAAATACGGCCCCTACGAGCAGTACTTC. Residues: CASLKYGPYEQYF.

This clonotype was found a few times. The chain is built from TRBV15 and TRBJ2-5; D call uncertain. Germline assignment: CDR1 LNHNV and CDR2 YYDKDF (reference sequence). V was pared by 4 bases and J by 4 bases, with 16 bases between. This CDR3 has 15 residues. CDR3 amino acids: CATSISIARVETQYF. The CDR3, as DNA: TGTGCCACCAGCATATCTATTGCACGGGTAGAGACCCAGTACTTC.

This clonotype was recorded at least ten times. The CDR3: CSAKPGQGNGYTF. CDR3 DNA sequence: TGCAGTGCTAAACCGGGACAGGGTAATGGCTACACCTTC. The chain combines TRBV20-1 with TRBJ1-2, with 9 nucleotides matching TRBD1. With V trimmed by 4 bases and J by 6 bases, 6 bases remained unmatched. The CDR3 is 13 amino acids. Per germline, CDR1 DFQATT and CDR2 SNEGSKA (reference sequence).

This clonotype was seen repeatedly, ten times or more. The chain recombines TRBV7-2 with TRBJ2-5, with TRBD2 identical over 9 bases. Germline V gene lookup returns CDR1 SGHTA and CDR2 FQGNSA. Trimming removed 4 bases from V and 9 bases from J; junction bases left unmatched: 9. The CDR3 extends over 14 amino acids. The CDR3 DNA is TGTGCCAGCAGCTCCACGAGGGCTAGCGGGGCCCAGTACTTC. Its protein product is CASSSTRASGAQYF.

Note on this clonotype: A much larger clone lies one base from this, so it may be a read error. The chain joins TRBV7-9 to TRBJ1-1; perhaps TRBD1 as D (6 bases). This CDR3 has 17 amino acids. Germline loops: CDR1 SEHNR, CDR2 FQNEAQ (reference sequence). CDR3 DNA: TGTGGCAGCAGCTCGAGGGACAACGAGCCACCCCTCACTGAAGCTTTCTTT. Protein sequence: CGSSSRDNEPPLTEAFF.

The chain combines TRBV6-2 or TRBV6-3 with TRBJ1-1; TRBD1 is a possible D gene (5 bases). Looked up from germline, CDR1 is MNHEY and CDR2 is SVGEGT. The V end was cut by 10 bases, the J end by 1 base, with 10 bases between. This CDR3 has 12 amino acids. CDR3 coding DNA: TGTGCCAACAAGGGGCCGAACACTGAAGCTTTCTTT. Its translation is CANKGPNTEAFF.

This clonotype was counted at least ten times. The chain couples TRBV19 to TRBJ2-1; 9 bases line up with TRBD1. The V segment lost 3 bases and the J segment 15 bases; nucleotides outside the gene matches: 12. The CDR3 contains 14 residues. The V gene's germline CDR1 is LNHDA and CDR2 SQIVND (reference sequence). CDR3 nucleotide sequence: TGTGCCAGTAGTATCGGGGGACAGGGACCCCCCGGGTTCTTC. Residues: CASSIGGQGPPGFF. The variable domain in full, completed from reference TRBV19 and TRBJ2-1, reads DGGITQSPKYLFRKEGQNVTLSCEQNLNHDAMYWYRQDPGQGLRLIYYSQIVNDFQKGDIAEGYSVSREKKESFPLTVTSAQKNPTAFYLCASSIGGQGPPGFFGPGTRLTVL.

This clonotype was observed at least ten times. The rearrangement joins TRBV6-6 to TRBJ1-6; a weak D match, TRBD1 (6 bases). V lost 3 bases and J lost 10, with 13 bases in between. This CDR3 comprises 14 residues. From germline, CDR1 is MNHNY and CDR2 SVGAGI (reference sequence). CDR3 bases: TGTGCCAGCAGTTATACAGGGAACGAGTCACCCCTCCACTTT. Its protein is CASSYTGNESPLHF.

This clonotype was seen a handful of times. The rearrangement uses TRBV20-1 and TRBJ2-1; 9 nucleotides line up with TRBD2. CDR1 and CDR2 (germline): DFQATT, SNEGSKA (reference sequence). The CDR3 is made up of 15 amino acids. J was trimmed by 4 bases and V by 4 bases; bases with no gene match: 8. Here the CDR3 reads CSANAGGKAYNEQFF. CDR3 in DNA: TGCAGTGCTAATGCGGGGGGGAAAGCGTACAATGAGCAGTTCTTC.

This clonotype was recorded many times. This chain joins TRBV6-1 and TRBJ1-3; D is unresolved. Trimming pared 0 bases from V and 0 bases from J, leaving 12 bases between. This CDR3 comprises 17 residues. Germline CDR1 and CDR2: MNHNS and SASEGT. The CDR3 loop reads CASSEALGGLSGNTIYF. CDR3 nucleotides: TGTGCCAGCAGTGAAGCGCTCGGAGGTCTCTCTGGAAACACCATATATTTT.

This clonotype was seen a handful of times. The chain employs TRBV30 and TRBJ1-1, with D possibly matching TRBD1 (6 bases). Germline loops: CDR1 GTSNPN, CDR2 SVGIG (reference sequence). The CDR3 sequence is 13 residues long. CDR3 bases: TGTGCTGGAGGGGGAAGGGGGAACACTGAAGCTTTCTTT. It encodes CAGGGRGNTEAFF.

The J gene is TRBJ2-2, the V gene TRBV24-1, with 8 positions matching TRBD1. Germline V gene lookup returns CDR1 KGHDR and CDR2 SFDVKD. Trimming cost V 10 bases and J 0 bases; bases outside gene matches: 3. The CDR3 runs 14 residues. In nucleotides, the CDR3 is TGTGCCACTGCAGGGGGCGCGAACACCGGGGAGCTGTTTTTT. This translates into CATAGGANTGELFF.

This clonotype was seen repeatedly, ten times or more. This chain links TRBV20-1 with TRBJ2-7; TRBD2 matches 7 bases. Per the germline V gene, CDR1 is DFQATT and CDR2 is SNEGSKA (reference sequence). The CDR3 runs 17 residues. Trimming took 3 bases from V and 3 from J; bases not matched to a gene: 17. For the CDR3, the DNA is TGCAGTGCTAGTAACCCCTTAAGAGGGAGGGAGAACTACGAGCAGTACTTC. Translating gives CSASNPLRGRENYEQYF.

CDR3 sequence: CASSLERESPLHF. The CDR3 DNA follows: TGCGCCAGCAGCTTGGAGAGGGAATCACCCCTCCACTTT. The chain carries TRBV5-1 and TRBJ1-6, with D unresolved. Trimming took off 0 bases at V and 10 bases at J, with 8 bases between the two ends. Germline loops: CDR1 SGHRS, CDR2 YFSETQ. This CDR3 is built from 13 residues.

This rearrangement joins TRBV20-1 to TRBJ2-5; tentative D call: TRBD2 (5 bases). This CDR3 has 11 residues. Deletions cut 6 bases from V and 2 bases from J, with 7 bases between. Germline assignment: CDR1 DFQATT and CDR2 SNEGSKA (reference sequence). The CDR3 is CSAKRQETQYF. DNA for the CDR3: TGCAGTGCGAAGCGGCAAGAGACCCAGTACTTC.

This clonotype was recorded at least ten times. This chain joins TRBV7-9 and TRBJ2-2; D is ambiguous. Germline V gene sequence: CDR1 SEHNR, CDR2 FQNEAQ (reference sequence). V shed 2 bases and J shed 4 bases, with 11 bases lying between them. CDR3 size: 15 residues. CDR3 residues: CASSLRADSTGELFF. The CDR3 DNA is TGTGCCAGCAGCTTACGGGCGGATTCCACCGGGGAGCTGTTTTTT.

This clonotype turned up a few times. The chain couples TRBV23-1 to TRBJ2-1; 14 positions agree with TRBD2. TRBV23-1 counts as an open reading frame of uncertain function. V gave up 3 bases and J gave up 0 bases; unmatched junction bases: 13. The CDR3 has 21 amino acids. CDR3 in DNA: TGCGCCAGCAGTCACGATGCCGGGACTAGCGGGAGACCGAGCTCCTACAATGAGCAGTTCTTC. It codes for CASSHDAGTSGRPSSYNEQFF.